This TCR beta chain originates from a study of cytomegalovirus exposure and HLA in healthy donors. Each donor was healthy, and each was a bone marrow donor. Findings and limits, study-wide: As immune exposure information, only CMV serostatus was available. Later analysis demonstrated an association between a missense DCLRE1C variant and TCR beta V- and J-gene trimming.

CDR1 is PRHDT, CDR2 FYEKMQ, per germline (reference sequence). V shed 5 bases and J shed 5 bases, with 13 bases lying between them. The CDR3 is made up of 14 amino acids. To note about this clone: What it recognizes is unknown.

PCR used 60 Vbeta primers and 13 Jbeta primers. The assay was immunoSEQ multiplex PCR, and TCRdb's table has in-frame clones only and misses some. This table has roughly 190,000 clones, nearly 80% appearing once. This chain links TRBV13 with TRBJ2-1; possibly TRBD2 for D (6 bases). Sequencing was performed on PBMCs. This receptor was taken from a female donor in good health and CMV-seronegative. CDR3 DNA sequence: TGTGCCAGCAGCAAAACTAGCAGGAACAATGAGCAGTTCTTC. Translated, it gives CASSKTSRNNEQFF.